These 2 T cell receptor beta chains share one sample of origin, sequenced in a study of blood T cell repertoires in COVID-19. Profiling relied on immunoSEQ multiplex PCR, and the TCRdb table lists in-frame clones only, not all of them. The profile covers approximately 140,000 clones, with 80% to 85% appearing a single time and roughly 8.7% taken by the ten largest. Sequenced sample: peripheral blood. Receptors were obtained from a man aged 30-40 years with COVID-19, enrolled during active disease.

The V gene is TRBV6-5, the J gene TRBJ1-6; D may be TRBD1 (5 bases). The CDR3 spans 15 residues. Trimming pared 10 bases from V and 0 bases from J, leaving 13 bases between. Germline V gene data show CDR1 as MNHEY and CDR2 as SVGAGI. The CDR3 nucleotides are TGTGCCACCCCGACAGAGAGCTCCTATAATTCACCCCTCCACTTT. It encodes CATPTESSYNSPLHF.

J is TRBJ1-4 and V is TRBV18; 9 positions match TRBD1. Germline assignment: CDR1 KGHSH and CDR2 LQKENI. With V trimmed by 6 bases and J by 6 bases, 5 bases remained unmatched. The CDR3 extends over 14 amino acids. The CDR3 DNA sequence: TGTGCCAGCTCCGAACAGGGGGCTTATGAAAAACTGTTTTTT. Amino acids: CASSEQGAYEKLFF.